This T cell receptor beta chain was retrieved from a study of T cells after yellow fever vaccination. Notes on the study in general: A weaker secondary response peaked on day 5, the primary on day 15. Within FACS-sorted repertoires, abundant clonotypes contaminating from the bulk population could be present.

CDR1 and CDR2 from the germline V gene are SGHTA and FQGNSA. This CDR3 is 16 amino acids long. The V end was cut by 1 base, the J end by 2 bases, with 12 bases between. Concerning this clonotype: What it binds is not known.

In making TCR cDNA, 5'RACE template switching added a universal primer site and UMIs to it. Via MiXCR, TCRdb re-called the 5' RACE reads, giving one row per CDR3 protein. The sample lists about 73,000 distinct CDR3 sequences; around 7.3% were seen once. This receptor was obtained from a man aged 25 to 45 who received the YFV17D yellow fever vaccine. The sample was CD8+ T cells sorted from PBMCs, taken on the day of the yellow fever booster vaccination. This chain uses TRBV7-2 with TRBJ2-1; D may be TRBD1 or TRBD2 (5 bases each). The CDR3 DNA sequence: TGTGCCAGCAGCTTAGTGGGGGACGGGCCCTACAATGAGCAGTTCTTC. This sequence encodes CASSLVGDGPYNEQFF. Looking up the rest from reference TRBV7-2 and TRBJ2-1 gives the full variable domain: GAGVSQSPSNKVTEKGKDVELRCDPISGHTALYWYRQSLGQGLEFLIYFQGNSAPDKSGLPSDRFSAERTGGSVSTLTIQRTQQEDSAVYLCASSLVGDGPYNEQFFGPGTRLTVL.